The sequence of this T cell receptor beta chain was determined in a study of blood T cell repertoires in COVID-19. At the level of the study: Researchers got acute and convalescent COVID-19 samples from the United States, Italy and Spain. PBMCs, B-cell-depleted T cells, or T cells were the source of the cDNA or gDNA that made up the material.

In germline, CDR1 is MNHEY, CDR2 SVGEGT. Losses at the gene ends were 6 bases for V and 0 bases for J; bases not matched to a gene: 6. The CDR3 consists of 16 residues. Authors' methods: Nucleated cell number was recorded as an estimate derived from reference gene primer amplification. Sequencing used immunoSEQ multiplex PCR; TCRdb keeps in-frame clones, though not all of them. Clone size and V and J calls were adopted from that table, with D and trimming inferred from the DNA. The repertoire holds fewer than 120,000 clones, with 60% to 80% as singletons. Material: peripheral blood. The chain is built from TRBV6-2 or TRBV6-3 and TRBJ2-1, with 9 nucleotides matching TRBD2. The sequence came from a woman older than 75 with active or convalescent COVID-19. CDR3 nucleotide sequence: TGTGCCAGCAGCCGTCGTAGCGGGAGCTCCTACAATGAGCAGTTCTTC. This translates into CASSRRSGSSYNEQFF.